The 22 T cell receptor beta chains below were found in one sample sequenced in a study of PD-L1 blockade in urothelial cancer. TCRdb's copy holds only in-frame clones and misses some; the assay was immunoSEQ multiplex PCR. The table records 75,000 to 95,000 clones, approximately 90% of them present only once. The time point here: peripheral blood 6 weeks after treatment start. The sequencing here drew on PBMCs, taken around atezolizumab (anti-PD-L1) treatment. The receptors derive from an elderly woman with urothelial cancer.

Remarks on this clone: Germline and junction disagree at one end, which may indicate a read error. CDR3 DNA: TGTGCCCGGAGGCTAGCAGAAGTGAACACCGGGGAGCTGTTTTTT. This codes for CARRLAEVNTGELFF. The chain joins TRBV30 to TRBJ2-2, with D possibly matching TRBD2 (5 bases). This CDR3 is 15 amino acids long. Germline assignment: CDR1 GTSNPN and CDR2 SVGIG (reference sequence).

The chain combines TRBV6-5 with TRBJ2-1; no definite D call. V lost 8 bases to trimming and J lost 8 bases, with 16 bases between them. The CDR3 extends over 13 amino acids. The germline gives CDR1 MNHEY, CDR2 SVGAGI. This CDR3 reads CASPARCTHEQFF. CDR3 DNA: TGTGCCAGCCCTGCTCGGTGCACCCATGAGCAGTTCTTC.

The genes are TRBV18 and TRBJ2-7, with a possible D match to TRBD2 (6 bases). Per the germline V gene, CDR1 is KGHSH and CDR2 is LQKENI. The V and J ends lost 2 bases and 2 bases respectively, with 13 bases between them. This CDR3 spans 15 amino acids. CDR3 in DNA: TGTGCCAGCTCACCAATGCGGGACGCCACCTACGAGCAGTACTTC. This codes for CASSPMRDATYEQYF. Variable domain in full (rest from reference TRBV18 and TRBJ2-7): NAGVMQNPRHLVRRRGQEARLRCSPMKGHSHVYWYRQLPEEGLKFMVYLQKENIIDESGMPKERFSAEFPKEGPSILRIQQVVRGDSAAYFCASSPMRDATYEQYFGPGTRLTVT.

V usage is TRBV19 and J usage is TRBJ2-1; 13 bases align to TRBD2. The CDR3 is 18 residues long. J gave up 7 bases and V 1 base, and 10 bases lay outside the gene matches. Germline CDR1 and CDR2: LNHDA and SQIVND (reference sequence). This CDR3 is CASSIVYRTSGSRNEQFF. The CDR3 DNA follows: TGTGCCAGTAGTATAGTTTATCGGACTAGCGGGAGTAGGAATGAGCAGTTCTTC. Supplemented by reference TRBV19 and TRBJ2-1, the full variable domain reads DGGITQSPKYLFRKEGQNVTLSCEQNLNHDAMYWYRQDPGQGLRLIYYSQIVNDFQKGDIAEGYSVSREKKESFPLTVTSAQKNPTAFYLCASSIVYRTSGSRNEQFFGPGTRLTVL.

A single count supports this clone. The V and J genes are TRBV5-1 and TRBJ2-7; TRBD1 matches 8 bases. Germline assignment: CDR1 SGHRS and CDR2 YFSETQ. J lost 6 bases, V lost 3 bases, and 5 bases had no gene match. This CDR3 has 13 amino acids. The CDR3 reads CASSSGQGGEQYF. DNA for the CDR3: TGCGCCAGCAGCTCAGGACAGGGCGGCGAGCAGTACTTC.

The chain uses TRBV5-8 and TRBJ2-1; perhaps TRBD2 as D (5 bases). This CDR3 comprises 13 residues. CDR1 and CDR2 (germline): SGHTS, YDEGEE. V was pared by 7 bases and J by 9 bases, with 17 bases between. CDR3 in amino acids: CASGLSVAIEQFF. For the CDR3, the DNA is TGTGCCAGCGGACTCAGCGTGGCTATTGAGCAGTTCTTC.

This chain links TRBV30 with TRBJ1-5, with D possibly matching TRBD1 (5 bases). Trimming removed 1 base from V and 4 bases from J, with 8 bases in between. This CDR3 comprises 13 residues. The germline CDR1 and CDR2 sequences are GTSNPN and SVGIG (reference sequence). The CDR3 DNA reads TGTGCCTGGAGTGCCCAGGGAAATCAGCCCCAGCATTTT. Its translation: CAWSAQGNQPQHF.

The chain has TRBV7-9 and TRBJ2-3; 7 bases line up with TRBD1. The CDR3 runs to 15 residues. Trimming took 5 bases from V and 2 from J; bases not matched to a gene: 7. CDR1 is SEHNR and CDR2 is FQNEAQ in the germline V gene (reference sequence). The CDR3 region has the DNA TGTGCCAGCAGCATAGGACAGGCCAACACAGATACGCAGTATTTT. Its protein product is CASSIGQANTDTQYF. The variable domain in full, with the rest retrieved from reference TRBV7-9 and TRBJ2-3, is DTGVSQNPRHKITKRGQNVTFRCDPISEHNRLYWYRQTLGQGPEFLTYFQNEAQLEKSRLLSDRFSAERPKGSFSTLEIQRTEQGDSAMYLCASSIGQANTDTQYFGPGTRLTVL.

V and J are TRBV7-9 and TRBJ2-5; TRBD1 might be the D (5 bases). From germline, CDR1 is SEHNR and CDR2 FQNEAQ (reference sequence). V gave up 1 base and J gave up 3 bases, with 15 bases separating them. This CDR3 is 16 amino acids long. CDR3 bases: TGTGCCAGCAGCTTAGGACAGCAAATCGAGGAAGAGACCCAGTACTTC. Protein product: CASSLGQQIEEETQYF.

The chain combines TRBV10-2 with TRBJ2-5; weak D call: TRBD1 (5 bases). V was cut by 2 bases and J by 1 base, with 8 bases left in between. Germline values: CDR1 WSHSY, CDR2 SAAADI. The CDR3 is made up of 14 amino acids. CDR3 residues: CASSEVRVQETQYF. The CDR3 coding sequence is TGCGCCAGCAGTGAGGTCAGGGTCCAAGAGACCCAGTACTTC.

The chain has TRBV7-6 and TRBJ2-1; 11 positions match TRBD2. This CDR3 region has 17 residues. V trimming: 5 bases; J trimming: 7 bases; junction bases outside the gene matches: 13. CDR1 and CDR2 from the germline V gene are SGHVS and FNYEAQ. The CDR3 DNA follows: TGTGCCAGCAGCCGTGGGACTAGCGGTTCCCTACTGAATGAGCAGTTCTTC. This gives the protein CASSRGTSGSLLNEQFF.

The rearrangement uses TRBV6-5 and TRBJ2-6; D ambiguous. The CDR3 is made up of 12 amino acids. Germline V gene lookup returns CDR1 MNHEY and CDR2 SVGAGI. Trimming took off 5 bases at V and 7 bases at J, with 6 bases between the two ends. The CDR3 nucleotides read TGTGCCAGCAGTCCAGGAGCCAACGTCCTGACTTTC. Amino acid sequence: CASSPGANVLTF.

Here the CDR3 DNA reads TGTGCCAGCAGCTTGCCGGGAACTAAAGAGACCCAGTACTTC. Translated, it gives CASSLPGTKETQYF. J is TRBJ2-5 and V is TRBV5-4; tentatively, D is TRBD2 (5 bases). Deletions cut 1 base from V and 3 bases from J, with 10 bases between. The CDR3 runs 14 residues. Germline V CDR1 and CDR2: SGHNT, YYREEE (reference sequence).

In its sample, this clone was seen once. This chain links TRBV19 with TRBJ2-1, with 14 bases identical to TRBD2. This CDR3 region has 17 residues. Germline CDR1 and CDR2: LNHDA and SQIVND (reference sequence). The V and J ends lost 5 bases and 7 bases, in that order; junction bases with no gene match: 10. The CDR3 coding sequence is TGTGCCAGTAGTCCCCAGGGACTAGCGGGAGTTCGGAATGAGCAGTTCTTC. It encodes CASSPQGLAGVRNEQFF.

The chain links TRBV20-1 to TRBJ2-7; no firm D call. The CDR3 sequence is 11 residues long. V dropped 0 bases and J dropped 6 bases, with 6 bases sitting between them. CDR1 is DFQATT and CDR2 is SNEGSKA in the germline V gene (reference sequence). CDR3 in DNA: TGCAGTGCTAGAGATAGCCCCGAGCAGTACTTC. The encoded protein is CSARDSPEQYF.

The chain uses TRBV2 and TRBJ2-1; 13 bases line up with TRBD2. The CDR3 runs to 18 residues. Looked up from germline, CDR1 is SNHLY and CDR2 is FYNNEI. The V segment lost 7 bases and the J segment 1 base; nucleotides outside the gene matches: 10. The CDR3 nucleotides read TGTGCCAGCAAATCCGGGACTAGCGGGAAAGGATCCTACAATGAGCAGTTCTTC. Translating gives CASKSGTSGKGSYNEQFF.

The chain recombines TRBV27 with TRBJ1-2, with TRBD1 identical over 12 bases. The CDR3 is made up of 15 amino acids. Losses at the gene ends were 8 bases for V and 8 bases for J; bases not matched to a gene: 12. Germline lookup yields CDR1 MNHEY and CDR2 SMNVEV (reference sequence). CDR3 coding DNA: TGTGCCAGCCACCCGGGGACAGGGGGCGCGAGGGGCTACACCTTC. It yields the protein CASHPGTGGARGYTF.

The gene calls are TRBV7-2 and TRBJ1-2, with 8 bases aligning to TRBD1. This CDR3 contains 18 residues. V shed 4 bases and J 6 bases; nucleotides not matched to a gene: 19. The germline CDR1 and CDR2 sequences are SGHTA and FQGNSA. CDR3 sequence: CASSSAISAGGARNGYTF. The CDR3, as DNA: TGTGCCAGCAGCTCAGCGATAAGCGCAGGGGGCGCTCGGAATGGCTACACCTTC.

The V gene is TRBV30, the J gene TRBJ1-3, with TRBD1 as a possible D gene (6 bases). Germline CDR1 reads GTSNPN; CDR2 reads SVGIG (reference sequence). Trimming shortened V by 2 bases and J by 4 bases, and 12 bases separated the two germline ends. The CDR3 is 14 residues long. In nucleotides, the CDR3 is TGTGCCTGGAGTCGGGGGGCGGAAGGAAACACCATATATTTT. This gives the protein CAWSRGAEGNTIYF.

The genes are TRBV4-2 and TRBJ2-3; D is possibly TRBD2 (5 bases). Germline CDR1 and CDR2: LGHNA and YNFKEQ. V lost 0 bases, J lost 2 bases, and 12 bases lay in between. The CDR3 is 16 amino acids. This CDR3 is CASSQDLTRTTDTQYF. CDR3 coding DNA: TGTGCCAGCAGCCAAGATCTTACTAGAACCACAGATACGCAGTATTTT.

The chain recombines TRBV19 with TRBJ2-3; 7 bases line up with TRBD2. The germline gives CDR1 LNHDA, CDR2 SQIVND (reference sequence). V lost 11 bases, J lost 3 bases, and 8 bases stayed unmatched. CDR3 length: 13 residues. CDR3 residues: CASRASGTDTQYF. CDR3 DNA sequence: TGTGCCTCAAGGGCTAGCGGAACAGATACGCAGTATTTT.

The rearrangement joins TRBV5-1 to TRBJ2-7, with D perhaps TRBD2 (6 bases). Germline CDR1 reads SGHRS; CDR2 reads YFSETQ. CDR3 length: 14 residues. Trimming took off 4 bases at V and 1 base at J, with 12 bases between the two ends. For the CDR3, the DNA is TGCGCCAGCAGCCCGGGGACTCCTTCCTACGAGCAGTACTTC. The encoded protein is CASSPGTPSYEQYF.